Listed below are T cell receptor beta chains from one sample, sequenced in a study of blood T cells in healthy people across ages. TCRdb ran MiXCR on the 5' RACE reads and lists one entry per CDR3 protein. The repertoire consists of some 1.4 million distinct CDR3 sequences, with roughly 40% occurring once and the leading ten covering less than 8%. Source material: blood. The receptors shown here come from a woman aged 18-29 years in good health. Each CDR3 is given with its conserved first and last residue. A D gene is named only where the DNA matches it firmly. The size field is filled for only some rows; it gives once, few, many or a size class.

>TRBJ2-4|-|TRBV29-1|many
CSVVISLGKNIQYF
TGCAGCGTTGTAATATCCTTGGGCAAAAACATTCAGTACTTC
>TRBJ1-6|-|TRBV28|few
CASSLYPPLHF
TGTGCCAGCAGTTTATATCCCCCCCTCCACTTT
>TRBJ2-3|TRBD2|TRBV20-1|few
CSAQTSGSTDTQYF
TGCAGTGCTCAGACTAGCGGTAGCACAGATACGCAGTATTTT
>TRBJ2-6|-|TRBV18|-
CASSKLGFADSGANVLTF
TGTGCCAGCTCAAAACTGGGGTTTGCCGACTCTGGGGCCAACGTCCTGACTTTC
>TRBJ2-7|TRBD1|TRBV28|few
CASSGQGVWSYEQYF
TGTGCCAGCAGCGGACAGGGAGTTTGGTCCTACGAGCAGTACTTC
>TRBJ2-7|TRBD2|TRBV20-1|-
CSAPFTSGRAFNEQYF
TGCAGTGCTCCATTTACTAGCGGGAGGGCGTTCAATGAGCAGTACTTC
>TRBJ1-2|TRBD1|TRBV5-6|-
CASSLAGTGSGYGYTF
TGTGCCAGCAGCCTTGCCGGGACAGGGTCGGGCTATGGCTACACCTTC
>TRBJ2-7|-|TRBV10-3|few
CAISDEGGTYEQYF
TGTGCCATCAGTGATGAGGGGGGAACCTACGAGCAGTACTTC
>TRBJ2-7|-|TRBV20-1|-
CSAWPSTSYEQYF
TGCAGTGCTTGGCCGTCAACCTCCTACGAGCAGTACTTC
>TRBJ1-2|TRBD1|TRBV25-1|-
CASSERGTGYLGYTF
TGTGCCAGCAGTGAACGCGGGACAGGGTATCTTGGCTACACCTTC
>TRBJ1-5|-|TRBV2|-
CASSRHLGGNQPQHF
TGTGCCAGCAGCCGACACCTCGGGGGCAATCAGCCCCAGCATTTT
>TRBJ1-5|-|TRBV3-1|many
CASSQGVQPQHF
TGTGCCAGCAGTCAGGGAGTACAGCCCCAGCATTTT
>TRBJ2-5|-|TRBV3-1|-
CASSQEGTGWMQYF
TGTGCCAGCAGCCAAGAGGGGACTGGATGGATGCAGTACTTC
>TRBJ2-1|-|TRBV20-1|-
CSARKAATYNEQFF
TGCAGTGCTAGAAAGGCGGCTACTTACAATGAGCAGTTCTTC
>TRBJ1-5|TRBD1|TRBV7-9|few
CASSSNKKDRVQPQHF
TGTGCCAGCAGCTCAAATAAAAAGGACAGGGTCCAGCCCCAGCATTTT
>TRBJ2-1|-|TRBV15|-
CATSGSSGILWGQFF
TGTGCCACCAGCGGATCGAGCGGTATCCTATGGGGGCAGTTCTTC
>TRBJ1-2|-|TRBV28|once
CATHGFQANYGYTF
TGTGCCACCCACGGGTTTCAAGCTAACTATGGCTACACCTTC
>TRBJ2-5|-|TRBV20-1|few
CSAPRGETQYF
TGCAGTGCTCCGCGGGGAGAGACCCAGTACTTC